A selection of T cell receptor beta chains follows, all from one sample in a study of blood T cell repertoires in COVID-19. TCRdb's table, derived via immunoSEQ multiplex PCR, lists solely in-frame clones and lacks some. The sample contains 200,000 to 300,000 clones, 85% to 90% of which appear only once. The material sequenced was PBMCs or T cells enriched from blood (not recorded which). The receptors were sampled from a man aged 40-49 years who had recovered from COVID-19. Each CDR3 is given with its conserved first and last residue. The order of the fields is CDR3 length, J gene, V gene, clone size, D gene, CDR3 protein, CDR3 DNA. The D gene is left open where the match is weak. Part of the rows lack a size; the others show once, few, many or a class for expanded clones.

cdr3_length: 15
j_call: TRBJ2-3
v_call: TRBV4-2
clone_size: once
d_call: TRBD1
cdr3_aa: CASSQGDRATDTQYF
cdr3_nt: TGTGCCAGCAGCCAAGGGGACAGGGCAACAGATACGCAGTATTTT

cdr3_length: 13
j_call: TRBJ1-2
v_call: TRBV2
clone_size: -
d_call: -
cdr3_aa: CASSREGNYGYTF
cdr3_nt: TGTGCCAGCAGCAGGGAAGGGAACTATGGCTACACCTTC

cdr3_length: 15
j_call: TRBJ2-7
v_call: TRBV11-1
clone_size: -
d_call: TRBD1
cdr3_aa: CASSSITGGKYEQYF
cdr3_nt: TGTGCCAGCAGCTCGATAACAGGGGGTAAATACGAGCAGTACTTC

cdr3_length: 15
j_call: TRBJ2-1
v_call: TRBV9
clone_size: -
d_call: TRBD2
cdr3_aa: CASSASGGSSNEQFF
cdr3_nt: TGTGCCAGCAGCGCTAGCGGGGGGAGTAGTAATGAGCAGTTCTTC

cdr3_length: 14
j_call: TRBJ2-3
v_call: TRBV4-1
clone_size: once
d_call: -
cdr3_aa: CASSQPSPGDTQYF
cdr3_nt: TGCGCCAGCAGCCAACCTAGTCCCGGGGATACGCAGTATTTT

cdr3_length: 12
j_call: TRBJ1-2
v_call: TRBV24-1
clone_size: -
d_call: -
cdr3_aa: CATSDYQNGYTF
cdr3_nt: TGTGCCACCAGTGATTACCAGAATGGCTACACCTTC

cdr3_length: 13
j_call: TRBJ2-3
v_call: TRBV28
clone_size: -
d_call: -
cdr3_aa: CASSLGGTDTQYF
cdr3_nt: TGTGCCAGCAGTCTCGGAGGGACAGATACGCAGTATTTT

cdr3_length: 14
j_call: TRBJ1-1
v_call: TRBV5-5
clone_size: once
d_call: -
cdr3_aa: CASSPGGMNTEAFF
cdr3_nt: TGTGCCAGCAGCCCGGGGGGTATGAACACTGAAGCTTTCTTT

cdr3_length: 17
j_call: TRBJ1-1
v_call: TRBV19
clone_size: -
d_call: TRBD1
cdr3_aa: CASSNRDSSLRDTEAFF
cdr3_nt: TGTGCCAGTAGTAACCGGGACAGTTCACTTCGGGACACTGAAGCTTTCTTT

cdr3_length: 14
j_call: TRBJ2-7
v_call: TRBV19
clone_size: -
d_call: TRBD1
cdr3_aa: CASSRTGPPYEQYF
cdr3_nt: TGTGCCAGTAGTAGGACAGGTCCACCCTACGAGCAGTACTTC

cdr3_length: 14
j_call: TRBJ2-7
v_call: TRBV5-1
clone_size: few
d_call: TRBD2
cdr3_aa: CASAPSGGAYEQYF
cdr3_nt: TGCGCCAGCGCCCCCAGCGGGGGAGCCTACGAGCAGTACTTC

cdr3_length: 17
j_call: TRBJ1-6
v_call: TRBV19
clone_size: few
d_call: TRBD1
cdr3_aa: CASSIVRVGRGDSPLHF
cdr3_nt: TGTGCCAGTAGTATAGTCAGAGTTGGCAGGGGGGATTCACCCCTCCACTTT

cdr3_length: 15
j_call: TRBJ1-6
v_call: TRBV2
clone_size: -
d_call: -
cdr3_aa: CASSEEGTLNSPLHF
cdr3_nt: TGTGCCAGCAGTGAAGAGGGGACACTTAATTCACCCCTCCACTTT

cdr3_length: 14
j_call: TRBJ1-1
v_call: TRBV9
clone_size: -
d_call: TRBD1
cdr3_aa: CASSDGPGGVEAFF
cdr3_nt: TGTGCCAGCAGCGATGGCCCAGGGGGCGTTGAAGCTTTCTTT

cdr3_length: 16
j_call: TRBJ1-1
v_call: TRBV6-5
clone_size: -
d_call: -
cdr3_aa: CASSYGQGIWDTEAFF
cdr3_nt: TGTGCCAGCAGTTACGGGCAGGGAATTTGGGACACTGAAGCTTTCTTT

cdr3_length: 14
j_call: TRBJ2-4
v_call: TRBV7-9
clone_size: -
d_call: -
cdr3_aa: CASSLGIGENIQYF
cdr3_nt: TGTGCCAGCAGCTTAGGTATAGGGGAAAACATTCAGTACTTC

cdr3_length: 14
j_call: TRBJ1-5
v_call: TRBV7-9
clone_size: -
d_call: -
cdr3_aa: CASSLEGGSQPQHF
cdr3_nt: TGTGCCAGCAGCCTAGAGGGGGGGAGTCAGCCCCAGCATTTT

cdr3_length: 13
j_call: TRBJ1-1
v_call: TRBV27
clone_size: -
d_call: -
cdr3_aa: CASSFPYSTEAFF
cdr3_nt: TGTGCCAGCAGTTTTCCTTACAGCACTGAAGCTTTCTTT

cdr3_length: 13
j_call: TRBJ2-7
v_call: TRBV11-2
clone_size: -
d_call: -
cdr3_aa: CASSLEAVYEQYF
cdr3_nt: TGTGCCAGCAGCTTAGAGGCGGTCTACGAGCAGTACTTC

cdr3_length: 14
j_call: TRBJ2-1
v_call: TRBV2
clone_size: once
d_call: TRBD2
cdr3_aa: CASRGLAVVGEQFF
cdr3_nt: TGTGCCAGCAGGGGACTAGCGGTTGTAGGGGAGCAGTTCTTC

cdr3_length: 13
j_call: TRBJ1-4
v_call: TRBV30
clone_size: -
d_call: -
cdr3_aa: CASTSWGGRKLFF
cdr3_nt: TGTGCCTCTACGTCGTGGGGGGGTCGGAAACTGTTTTTT

cdr3_length: 15
j_call: TRBJ2-1
v_call: TRBV7-3
clone_size: -
d_call: TRBD2
cdr3_aa: CASRDGGTLYNEQFF
cdr3_nt: TGTGCCAGCAGGGACGGGGGGACCTTATACAATGAGCAGTTCTTC

cdr3_length: 14
j_call: TRBJ2-4
v_call: TRBV7-8
clone_size: -
d_call: TRBD2
cdr3_aa: CASSLDFRGDIQYF
cdr3_nt: TGTGCCAGCAGCTTAGATTTTCGGGGGGACATTCAGTACTTC

cdr3_length: 11
j_call: TRBJ2-3
v_call: TRBV28
clone_size: -
d_call: -
cdr3_aa: CASSSLDTQYF
cdr3_nt: TGTGCCAGCAGTTCACTAGATACGCAGTATTTT

cdr3_length: 13
j_call: TRBJ1-1
v_call: TRBV7-9
clone_size: -
d_call: -
cdr3_aa: CASSSTENTEAFF
cdr3_nt: TGTGCCAGCAGCTCTACCGAGAACACTGAAGCTTTCTTT

cdr3_length: 11
j_call: TRBJ1-2
v_call: TRBV30
clone_size: once
d_call: -
cdr3_aa: CAWSLLYGYTF
cdr3_nt: TGTGCCTGGAGTCTTTTATATGGCTACACCTTC

cdr3_length: 15
j_call: TRBJ2-7
v_call: TRBV18
clone_size: -
d_call: TRBD1
cdr3_aa: CASSLGQGATYEQYF
cdr3_nt: TGTGCCAGCTCACTGGGACAGGGGGCAACCTACGAGCAGTACTTC

cdr3_length: 14
j_call: TRBJ2-7
v_call: TRBV27
clone_size: -
d_call: -
cdr3_aa: CASSLSTQAGEQYF
cdr3_nt: TGTGCCAGCAGTTTATCGACGCAGGCGGGAGAGCAGTACTTC

cdr3_length: 14
j_call: TRBJ1-2
v_call: TRBV10-2
clone_size: -
d_call: TRBD1
cdr3_aa: CASSPGQGAGGYTF
cdr3_nt: TGCGCCAGCAGTCCCGGACAGGGGGCAGGGGGCTACACCTTC

cdr3_length: 13
j_call: TRBJ1-2
v_call: TRBV3-1/TRBV3-2
clone_size: -
d_call: -
cdr3_aa: CASSQVKTVSRTF
cdr3_nt: TGTGCCAGCAGCCAAGTGAAGACTGTCTCTCGGACCTTC

cdr3_length: 15
j_call: TRBJ1-2
v_call: TRBV5-1
clone_size: -
d_call: -
cdr3_aa: CASSLGQGIGYGYTF
cdr3_nt: TGCGCCAGCAGCCTCGGGCAGGGGATCGGATATGGCTACACCTTC

cdr3_length: 14
j_call: TRBJ2-3
v_call: TRBV30
clone_size: -
d_call: -
cdr3_aa: CAWSVVSDTDTQYF
cdr3_nt: TGTGCCTGGAGTGTGGTGTCAGACACAGATACGCAGTATTTT

cdr3_length: 17
j_call: TRBJ2-4
v_call: TRBV7-9
clone_size: -
d_call: TRBD1
cdr3_aa: CASRLDRGQNGKNIQYF
cdr3_nt: TGTGCCAGCAGATTGGACAGGGGGCAGAATGGCAAAAACATTCAGTACTTC

cdr3_length: 16
j_call: TRBJ1-2
v_call: TRBV4-1
clone_size: -
d_call: -
cdr3_aa: CASSQEPGQPSYGYTF
cdr3_nt: TGCGCCAGCAGCCAGGAACCCGGACAGCCATCCTATGGCTACACCTTC

cdr3_length: 15
j_call: TRBJ1-6
v_call: TRBV5-8
clone_size: -
d_call: -
cdr3_aa: CASSLQGQDNSPLHF
cdr3_nt: TGTGCCAGCAGCTTGCAGGGGCAGGATAATTCACCCCTCCACTTT

cdr3_length: 15
j_call: TRBJ2-1
v_call: TRBV6-5
clone_size: -
d_call: TRBD2
cdr3_aa: CASSPGGGFYNEQFF
cdr3_nt: TGTGCCAGCAGTCCCGGGGGGGGGTTCTACAATGAGCAGTTCTTC

cdr3_length: 15
j_call: TRBJ2-3
v_call: TRBV20-1
clone_size: many
d_call: TRBD2
cdr3_aa: CSASRGLAGADTQYF
cdr3_nt: TGCAGTGCTAGTAGGGGACTAGCGGGGGCGGATACGCAGTATTTT

cdr3_length: 13
j_call: TRBJ2-3
v_call: TRBV30
clone_size: few
d_call: -
cdr3_aa: CAWQGPSTDTQYF
cdr3_nt: TGTGCCTGGCAGGGTCCTAGCACAGATACGCAGTATTTT

cdr3_length: 13
j_call: TRBJ2-1
v_call: TRBV2
clone_size: -
d_call: -
cdr3_aa: CASSEGRAYEQFF
cdr3_nt: TGTGCCAGCAGTGAAGGCAGGGCGTATGAGCAGTTCTTC

cdr3_length: 13
j_call: TRBJ1-6
v_call: TRBV6-4
clone_size: -
d_call: -
cdr3_aa: CASSLEQDAPLHF
cdr3_nt: TGTGCCAGCAGTCTTGAACAGGACGCACCCCTCCACTTT

cdr3_length: 14
j_call: TRBJ2-4
v_call: TRBV9
clone_size: -
d_call: -
cdr3_aa: CASGPYLRENIQYF
cdr3_nt: TGTGCCAGCGGGCCTTACCTCCGCGAGAACATTCAGTACTTC

cdr3_length: 15
j_call: TRBJ2-3
v_call: TRBV4-1
clone_size: -
d_call: -
cdr3_aa: CASSQEGAGRDTQYF
cdr3_nt: TGCGCCAGCAGCCAAGAGGGAGCGGGCCGAGATACGCAGTATTTT

cdr3_length: 13
j_call: TRBJ2-2
v_call: TRBV28
clone_size: -
d_call: -
cdr3_aa: CASRTSTPGELFF
cdr3_nt: TGTGCCAGCAGAACTAGTACCCCCGGGGAGCTGTTTTTT

cdr3_length: 15
j_call: TRBJ2-7
v_call: TRBV2
clone_size: -
d_call: TRBD1
cdr3_aa: CASSEGTGGPYEQYF
cdr3_nt: TGTGCCAGCAGTGAAGGGACAGGGGGCCCCTACGAGCAGTACTTC

cdr3_length: 15
j_call: TRBJ2-7
v_call: TRBV6-5
clone_size: -
d_call: TRBD1
cdr3_aa: CASSIPGTGAYEQYF
cdr3_nt: TGTGCCAGCAGTATCCCCGGGACAGGGGCCTACGAGCAGTACTTC

cdr3_length: 15
j_call: TRBJ1-2
v_call: TRBV30
clone_size: -
d_call: -
cdr3_aa: CASPGDHLSNYGYTF
cdr3_nt: TGTGCCTCGCCAGGGGACCACTTATCTAACTATGGCTACACCTTC

cdr3_length: 14
j_call: TRBJ1-1
v_call: TRBV25-1
clone_size: -
d_call: -
cdr3_aa: CASIPSDSNTEAFF
cdr3_nt: TGTGCCAGCATCCCCTCGGACAGCAACACTGAAGCTTTCTTT

cdr3_length: 17
j_call: TRBJ2-1
v_call: TRBV4-3
clone_size: -
d_call: TRBD2
cdr3_aa: CASSRRTSGDIDNEQFF
cdr3_nt: TGCGCCAGCAGCCGAAGGACTAGCGGGGACATAGACAATGAGCAGTTCTTC

cdr3_length: 16
j_call: TRBJ2-2
v_call: TRBV19
clone_size: -
d_call: -
cdr3_aa: CASIRGSHRGSGELFF
cdr3_nt: TGTGCCAGTATACGCGGTTCCCACCGGGGGTCCGGGGAGCTGTTTTTT

cdr3_length: 16
j_call: TRBJ2-3
v_call: TRBV11-1
clone_size: -
d_call: TRBD2
cdr3_aa: CASSLLSGGAEDTQYF
cdr3_nt: TGTGCCAGCAGCTTATTAAGCGGGGGGGCCGAAGATACGCAGTATTTT

cdr3_length: 15
j_call: TRBJ1-4
v_call: TRBV30
clone_size: -
d_call: TRBD1
cdr3_aa: CAWSVWRGRGEKLFF
cdr3_nt: TGTGCCTGGAGTGTGTGGAGGGGGCGAGGTGAAAAACTGTTTTTT

cdr3_length: 15
j_call: TRBJ2-3
v_call: TRBV19
clone_size: -
d_call: -
cdr3_aa: CASSPRSGITDTQYF
cdr3_nt: TGTGCCAGTAGTCCACGCTCGGGGATAACAGATACGCAGTATTTT

cdr3_length: 16
j_call: TRBJ2-5
v_call: TRBV18
clone_size: -
d_call: TRBD2
cdr3_aa: CASSPLSGGRAETQYF
cdr3_nt: TGTGCCAGCTCACCACTCTCCGGCGGGAGGGCGGAGACCCAGTACTTC

cdr3_length: 15
j_call: TRBJ2-2
v_call: TRBV11-2
clone_size: -
d_call: -
cdr3_aa: CASSPSTVNTGELFF
cdr3_nt: TGTGCCAGCAGCCCCAGCACAGTTAACACCGGGGAGCTGTTTTTT

cdr3_length: 16
j_call: TRBJ2-1
v_call: TRBV3-1/TRBV3-2
clone_size: -
d_call: TRBD2
cdr3_aa: CASSHSSSGRPGEQFF
cdr3_nt: TGTGCCAGCAGCCACTCATCTAGCGGGAGGCCAGGTGAGCAGTTCTTC

cdr3_length: 16
j_call: TRBJ2-3
v_call: TRBV19
clone_size: -
d_call: TRBD1
cdr3_aa: CASSEDRDGRTDTQYF
cdr3_nt: TGTGCCAGTAGCGAGGACAGGGACGGGAGAACAGATACGCAGTATTTT